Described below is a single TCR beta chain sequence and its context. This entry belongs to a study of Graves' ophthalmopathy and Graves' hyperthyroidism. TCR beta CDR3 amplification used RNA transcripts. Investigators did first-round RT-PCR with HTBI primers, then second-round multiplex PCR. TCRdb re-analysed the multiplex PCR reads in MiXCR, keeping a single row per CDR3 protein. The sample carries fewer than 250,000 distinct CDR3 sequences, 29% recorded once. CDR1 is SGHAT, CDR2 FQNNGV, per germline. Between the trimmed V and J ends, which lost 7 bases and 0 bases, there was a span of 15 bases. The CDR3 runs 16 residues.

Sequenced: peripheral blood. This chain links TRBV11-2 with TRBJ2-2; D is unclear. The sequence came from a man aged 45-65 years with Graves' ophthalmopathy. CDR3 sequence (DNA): TGTGCCAGCACCATAGGACCACGGACGAACACCGGGGAGCTGTTTTTT. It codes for CASTIGPRTNTGELFF.